These 22 T cell receptor beta chains share one sample of origin, sequenced in a study of blood T cell repertoires in COVID-19. Clones were sequenced by immunoSEQ multiplex PCR, and TCRdb holds only the in-frame ones, with some missing. The data contain roughly 230,000 clones, approximately 80% of them seen just once; the ten biggest clones take up around 7.2%. The sequenced material came from peripheral blood. These receptors were obtained from a woman aged 50 to 60 with acute or convalescent COVID-19.

V gene TRBV11-2 combines with J gene TRBJ2-7, with D maybe TRBD2 (7 bases). Germline V gene lookup returns CDR1 SGHAT and CDR2 FQNNGV. Trimming cost V 5 bases and J 3 bases, with 20 bases left between them. CDR3 length equals 16 residues. In DNA form, the CDR3 reads TGTGCCAGCAGCCAAAGGGGGGGGCGAGAGTTCTACGAGCAGTACTTC. Translating it yields CASSQRGGREFYEQYF.

The V call is TRBV5-1, the J call TRBJ2-7; 9 bases agree with TRBD1. The CDR3 has 16 amino acids. V lost 3 bases to trimming and J lost 3 bases; unmatched junction nucleotides: 10. CDR1 is SGHRS and CDR2 is YFSETQ in the germline V gene. The CDR3 DNA is TGCGCCAGCAGCTCAACCTACGGGACAGGGTTCTACGAGCAGTACTTC. Its translation: CASSSTYGTGFYEQYF.

V usage is TRBV27 and J usage is TRBJ1-1; 7 nucleotides match TRBD1. V shed 5 bases and J 4 bases; nucleotides not matched to a gene: 7. Per the germline V gene, CDR1 is MNHEY and CDR2 is SMNVEV (reference sequence). CDR3 length: 14 residues. CDR3 amino acids: CASSTHRGGTEAFF. CDR3 nucleotides: TGTGCCAGCAGTACCCACAGGGGTGGCACTGAAGCTTTCTTT.

The gene calls are TRBV28 and TRBJ1-2, with TRBD1 identical over 11 bases. Germline CDR1 MDHEN, CDR2 SYDVKM. After removal of 2 bases from V and 4 bases from J, the junction contained 3 bases not matched to a gene. This CDR3 has 15 residues. The chain's CDR3 is CASSLPGTGGYGYTF. The CDR3 DNA reads TGTGCCAGCAGTTTACCCGGGACAGGGGGCTATGGCTACACCTTC.

The chain's CDR3 is CASSPGQMGGDGYTF. The CDR3, as DNA: TGTGCCAGCAGCCCGGGACAGATGGGAGGTGATGGCTACACCTTC. The rearrangement links TRBV6-5 to TRBJ1-2, with 7 bases identical to TRBD1. The V gene's germline CDR1 is MNHEY and CDR2 SVGAGI. The CDR3 sequence is 15 residues long. The V segment lost 6 bases and the J segment 6 bases; nucleotides outside the gene matches: 13.

The chain carries TRBV5-3 and TRBJ2-3; 8 nucleotides line up with TRBD1. TRBV5-3 is assigned to the ORF class and has an uncertain function. The CDR3 has 17 amino acids. V shed 4 bases, J shed 4 bases, and the junction held 14 bases outside the gene matches. CDR3 in amino acids: CARSHRDRSDEADTQYF. CDR3 DNA sequence: TGTGCCAGAAGCCATAGGGACAGGTCGGATGAGGCAGATACGCAGTATTTT.

J is TRBJ1-6 and V is TRBV6-6; D is possibly TRBD1 (5 bases). This CDR3 has 15 amino acids. The germline V and J ends were trimmed by 7 bases and 5 bases, with 15 bases remaining between them. Germline values: CDR1 MNHNY, CDR2 SVGAGI (reference sequence). The CDR3, as DNA: TGTGCCAGCACCCGTTCGGGACTAGATAATTCACCCCTCCACTTT. It translates to CASTRSGLDNSPLHF.

This chain links TRBV19 with TRBJ2-7, with 14 bases that match TRBD2. Trimming removed 5 bases from V and 0 bases from J; junction bases left unmatched: 6. The CDR3 covers 17 residues. CDR1 and CDR2 from the germline V gene are LNHDA and SQIVND (reference sequence). In DNA, the CDR3 is TGTGCCAGTAGTCCCGGACTAGCGGGAGGCTACTCCTACGAGCAGTACTTC. Amino acid sequence: CASSPGLAGGYSYEQYF.

This chain joins TRBV3-1 (or the pseudogene TRBV3-2) and TRBJ2-2, with D possibly being TRBD2 (5 bases). Looked up from germline, CDR1 is LGHDT and CDR2 is YNNKEL (reference sequence). This CDR3 has 15 amino acids. V shed 6 bases and J shed 0 bases, with 11 bases lying between them. The CDR3 protein is CASSTEGSNTGELFF. Here the CDR3 DNA reads TGTGCCAGCAGTACAGAGGGTTCGAACACCGGGGAGCTGTTTTTT.

The sample holds many counts of this clone. The chain is built from TRBV21-1 and TRBJ1-4. TRBV21-1 is reported as a pseudogene. This CDR3 comprises 12 residues. This CDR3 is CAPGEGGEKLFF. Here the CDR3 DNA reads TGTGCCCCCGGGGAGGGAGGCGAAAAACTGTTTTTT.

The V and J genes are TRBV21-1 and TRBJ2-7; no DNA check was done on the table's D call, TRBD2. TRBV21-1 is shown as a pseudogene. The CDR3 covers 12 residues. The CDR3 DNA sequence: TGTGCCAGCAGCGAGCCCCACGGGAAGCAGTACTTC. Translation gives CASSEPHGKQYF.

The V gene is TRBV10-3, the J gene TRBJ1-2; 9 bases fit TRBD1. The CDR3 totals 15 residues. CDR1 ENHRY and CDR2 SYGVKD come from the germline V gene. The V and J ends lost 6 bases and 0 bases, in that order; junction bases with no gene match: 5. This CDR3 is CAISAGDRANYGYTF. The CDR3 region has the DNA TGTGCCATCAGCGCTGGGGACAGGGCTAACTATGGCTACACCTTC.

This chain joins TRBV30 and TRBJ1-5; no clear D. This CDR3 contains 14 residues. Trimming shortened V by 2 bases and J by 7 bases, and 15 bases separated the two germline ends. Germline V gives CDR1 GTSNPN, CDR2 SVGIG (reference sequence). The CDR3 region is CAWSLGQFGQPQHF. CDR3 DNA sequence: TGTGCCTGGAGTCTCGGCCAATTCGGGCAGCCCCAGCATTTT.

V and J are TRBV6-5 and TRBJ1-1, with 9 bases lining up with TRBD1. CDR3 length: 15 residues. Per the germline V gene, CDR1 is MNHEY and CDR2 is SVGAGI. With 6 bases clipped from V and 1 base from J, the junction kept 6 bases outside the gene matches. The CDR3 DNA follows: TGTGCCAGCAGATCCGGACAGGGGCCGAACACTGAAGCTTTCTTT. It specifies CASRSGQGPNTEAFF.

The chain recombines TRBV7-9 with TRBJ2-1; D is perhaps TRBD1 (5 bases). Germline V CDR1 and CDR2: SEHNR, FQNEAQ (reference sequence). This CDR3 has 15 residues. The V and J ends lost 4 bases and 8 bases respectively, with 18 bases between them. As DNA, the CDR3 is TGTGCCAGCAGCTGGGGCTCGGGCTCCCTCTATGAGCAGTTCTTC. The encoded protein is CASSWGSGSLYEQFF.

The chain joins TRBV11-2 to TRBJ1-1; TRBD1 agrees at 8 bases. Germline V gene lookup returns CDR1 SGHAT and CDR2 FQNNGV. The CDR3 covers 14 residues. The trim removed 5 bases at V and 2 bases at J, leaving 4 bases unmatched. CDR3 in amino acids: CASSQTGVNTEAFF. The DNA of the CDR3 is TGTGCCAGCAGCCAGACAGGGGTCAACACTGAAGCTTTCTTT.

The V call is TRBV27, the J call TRBJ1-5; TRBD1 might be the D (5 bases). This CDR3 has 14 residues. CDR1 is MNHEY, CDR2 SMNVEV, per germline (reference sequence). Between the trimmed V and J ends, which lost 10 bases and 3 bases, there was a span of 16 bases. The CDR3 coding sequence is TGTGCCACCAAGGGGCCGGCCCACAATCAGCCCCAGCATTTT. Encoded protein: CATKGPAHNQPQHF.

The chain joins TRBV30 to TRBJ1-4; D may be TRBD1 (6 bases). The germline gives CDR1 GTSNPN, CDR2 SVGIG (reference sequence). The CDR3 runs 14 residues. Deletions cut 3 bases from V and 4 bases from J, with 12 bases between. The CDR3 region is CAWSADRNNEKLFF. The DNA of the CDR3 is TGTGCCTGGAGCGCTGACAGGAATAATGAAAAACTGTTTTTT. The full variable domain, with the rest looked up from reference TRBV30 and TRBJ1-4, is SQTIHQWPATLVQPVGSPLSLECTVEGTSNPNLYWYRQAAGRGLQLLFYSVGIGQISSEVPQNLSASRPQDRQFILSSKKLLLSDSGFYLCAWSADRNNEKLFFGSGTQLSVL.

V and J are TRBV5-1 and TRBJ2-3; TRBD2 agrees at 7 bases. After removal of 5 bases from V and 0 bases from J, the junction contained 6 bases not matched to a gene. Germline V lookup: CDR1 SGHRS, CDR2 YFSETQ. CDR3 length equals 15 residues. The CDR3, as DNA: TGCGCCAGCAGTCCCGGGGGAGGGAGCACAGATACGCAGTATTTT. It specifies CASSPGGGSTDTQYF.

CDR3 in amino acids: CASSRIARQGNSPLHF. Here the CDR3 DNA reads TGTGCCAGCAGCCGGATCGCCCGACAGGGGAATTCACCCCTCCACTTT. J is TRBJ1-6 and V is TRBV7-9; 8 bases are a match to TRBD1. Germline CDR1 reads SEHNR; CDR2 reads FQNEAQ (reference sequence). The junction had 10 bases not matched to a gene; V was cut back by 5 bases and J by 7 bases. This CDR3 spans 16 amino acids.

About this clone itself: Other DNA variants within this sample encode the same CDR3. The chain combines TRBV28 with TRBJ2-7, with 7 bases identical to TRBD1. The CDR3 runs 14 residues. The germline V gene encodes CDR1 MDHEN and CDR2 SYDVKM. The ends lost 4 bases at V and 1 base at J; junction bases unmatched: 4. This CDR3 is CASSSPGQSYEQYF. CDR3 DNA: TGTGCCAGCAGTTCTCCGGGACAGTCCTACGAGCAGTACTTC.

The rearrangement uses TRBV7-8 and TRBJ2-1, with 9 bases fitting TRBD2. The germline CDR1 and CDR2 sequences are SGHVS and FQNEAQ. CDR3 length: 17 amino acids. After removal of 2 bases from V and 1 base from J, the junction contained 6 bases not matched to a gene. CDR3 protein: CASSLSISGSSYNEQFF. As DNA, the CDR3 is TGTGCCAGCAGCTTAAGCATTAGCGGGAGTTCCTACAATGAGCAGTTCTTC.